One sample yielded the 32 T cell receptor beta chains listed below, sequenced in a study of blood T cells in healthy people across ages. It was with a sample-barcoded 5' primer and a J-beta primer mix that a second PCR of roughly 6 to 12 cycles was run. TCRdb itself ran the 5' RACE reads through MiXCR, one entry per CDR3 protein. The sample has approximately 810,000 distinct CDR3 sequences; around 30% are singletons. What was sequenced was blood. All receptors come from a woman of 80 years or more in good health.

The chain links TRBV6-5 to TRBJ2-7; D possibly corresponds to TRBD1 (6 bases). CDR3 length: 13 amino acids. The V gene lost 6 bases and the J gene lost 3 bases, with 12 bases spanning the gap. Germline CDR1 and CDR2: MNHEY and SVGAGI. The CDR3 is CASRKSQGYEQYF. The CDR3 nucleotides are TGTGCCAGCAGGAAATCACAGGGCTACGAGCAGTACTTC.

This clonotype was observed at least ten times. This chain connects TRBV20-1 to TRBJ2-1; 8 bases fit TRBD2. The CDR3 is 15 amino acids. Unmatched junction bases numbered 6, after V lost 0 bases and J lost 5 bases. CDR1 DFQATT and CDR2 SNEGSKA come from the germline V gene (reference sequence). The CDR3 DNA reads TGCAGTGCTAGAGATAGCAGCGGGAGACACAATGAGCAGTTCTTC. Translated, it gives CSARDSSGRHNEQFF.

This clonotype was observed a few times. This chain connects TRBV20-1 to TRBJ1-5; perhaps TRBD1 as D (5 bases). Trimming left V 0 bases short and J 5 bases short, with 11 bases between. The germline V gene encodes CDR1 DFQATT and CDR2 SNEGSKA (reference sequence). The CDR3 is 14 residues long. This chain's CDR3 is CSARDLRADQPQHF. The CDR3 bases are TGCAGTGCTAGAGATCTCAGGGCGGATCAGCCCCAGCATTTT.

This clonotype was seen at least ten times. The genes are TRBV7-2 and TRBJ2-3; 7 bases agree with TRBD2. Trimming at V came to 0 bases and at J to 2 bases, leaving 2 bases not matched to a gene. Germline V gives CDR1 SGHTA, CDR2 FQGNSA. The CDR3 has 15 residues. Here the CDR3 DNA reads TGTGCCAGCAGCTTAGCAGCGGGGAACACAGATACGCAGTATTTT. It codes for CASSLAAGNTDTQYF.

This clonotype was seen a handful of times. The rearrangement joins TRBV18 to TRBJ2-3; D gene uncertain. This CDR3 region has 14 residues. Trimming stripped 4 bases from V and 4 bases from J, with 12 bases between. Per germline, CDR1 KGHSH and CDR2 LQKENI. CDR3 region: CASSLGRGPDTQYF. In DNA, the CDR3 is TGTGCCAGCTCACTCGGACGAGGACCAGATACGCAGTATTTT.

The chain links TRBV7-2 to TRBJ2-5; 7 positions match TRBD2. The end of the DNA fits TRBJ2-7 better, so the J call may be wrong. Germline V CDR1 and CDR2: SGHTA, FQGNSA. This CDR3 has 15 residues. The CDR3 DNA reads as TGTGCCAGCAGCACTTCCGGGACTACTCTCTACGAGCAGTACTTC. This gives the protein CASSTSGTTLYEQYF.

The chain combines TRBV11-2 with TRBJ2-7, with D perhaps matching TRBD2 (7 bases). This CDR3 contains 14 residues. Trimming removed 6 bases from V and 7 bases from J, with 19 bases in between. CDR1 and CDR2 from the germline V gene are SGHAT and FQNNGV. The CDR3 reads CASRSSRGAGEQYF. DNA for the CDR3: TGTGCCAGCAGGTCGAGTCGGGGGGCTGGGGAGCAGTACTTC. Using reference TRBV11-2 and TRBJ2-7 for the parts outside the CDR3, the full variable domain is EAGVAQSPRYKIIEKRQSVAFWCNPISGHATLYWYQQILGQGPKLLIQFQNNGVVDDSQLPKDRFSAERLKGVDSTLKIQPAKLEDSAVYLCASRSSRGAGEQYFGPGTRLTVT.

This clonotype has only a few counts. The CDR3: CASSLQAPRRQPQHF. CDR3 nucleotide sequence: TGTGCCAGCAGTTTACAGGCCCCTAGGCGACAGCCCCAGCATTTT. The chain has TRBV27 and TRBJ1-5; D uncertain. The CDR3 runs 15 residues. Looked up from germline, CDR1 is MNHEY and CDR2 is SMNVEV (reference sequence). V shed 2 bases and J shed 7 bases, with 15 bases lying between them.

This sequence joins TRBV6-5 and TRBJ2-7, with TRBD2 matching 16 bases. CDR1 is MNHEY and CDR2 is SVGAGI in the germline V gene. The CDR3 covers 19 residues. The J segment lost 4 bases and the V segment lost 0 bases, leaving 9 bases of the junction unmatched. CDR3 in amino acids: CASSYSTGTSGRGRYEQYF. The CDR3 DNA reads TGTGCCAGCAGTTACTCGACCGGGACTAGCGGGAGGGGAAGGTACGAGCAGTACTTC.

Many counts were recorded for this clonotype. The rearrangement joins TRBV12-3 or TRBV12-4 to TRBJ2-5, with 9 bases fitting TRBD2. V was clipped by 6 bases and J by 4 bases; unmatched bases: 6. The CDR3 totals 14 residues. The chain's CDR3 is CASSIAGVGETQYF. For the CDR3, the DNA is TGTGCCAGCAGCATAGCGGGGGTGGGAGAGACCCAGTACTTC.

This clonotype was seen a handful of times. This rearrangement joins TRBV4-2 to TRBJ2-7; 10 bases align to TRBD2. The end of the DNA is better explained by TRBJ2-5, so the J call may be wrong. The CDR3 loop spans 17 amino acids. Germline CDR1 and CDR2: LGHNA and YNFKEQ. The CDR3 is CASSQGGASGGGETQYF. DNA of the CDR3: TGTGCCAGCAGCCAAGGTGGGGCTAGCGGGGGAGGTGAGACCCAGTACTTC.

This rearrangement joins TRBV27 to TRBJ2-4, with a tentative D call TRBD2 (6 bases). Germline lookup yields CDR1 MNHEY and CDR2 SMNVEV (reference sequence). V lost 3 bases and J 13 bases, leaving 13 bases between the germline ends. The CDR3 runs 12 residues. CDR3 nucleotides: TGTGCCAGCAGTTTTGGGGGTCGGGAGCAGTACTTC. It translates to CASSFGGREQYF.

The rearrangement links TRBV10-2 to TRBJ2-7, with 7 positions matching TRBD1. Per the germline V gene, CDR1 is WSHSY and CDR2 is SAAADI. This CDR3 is built from 13 residues. J gave up 4 bases and V 9 bases, and 9 bases lay outside the gene matches. CDR3 protein: CASRDSDSYEQYF. Written as DNA, the CDR3 is TGCGCCAGTAGGGACAGTGACTCTTACGAGCAGTACTTC.

This clonotype was observed once. Given a much more abundant clone one base away, this may be a read error. This sequence joins TRBV20-1 and TRBJ2-4; the D is unclear. The CDR3 extends over 15 amino acids. Germline CDR1 is DFQATT and CDR2 is SNEGSKA (reference sequence). CDR3 in DNA: TGCAGTGCCTCCCCTGGGGATTTAGCCAAAAGCATTCAGTACTTC. It translates to CSASPGDLAKSIQYF.

This clonotype was seen more than once but under ten times. The J gene is TRBJ2-7, the V gene TRBV5-6; maybe TRBD2 (5 bases). Germline values: CDR1 SGHDT, CDR2 YYEEEE. Between the trimmed V and J ends, which lost 4 bases and 5 bases, there was a span of 16 bases. This CDR3 has 14 amino acids. CDR3 DNA: TGTGCCAGCAGCCAAGGATGGGAGACCGACGAGCAGTACTTC. Amino acid sequence: CASSQGWETDEQYF.

The genes are TRBV5-1 and TRBJ1-2; perhaps TRBD1 as D (5 bases). Trimming removed 4 bases from V and 5 bases from J, with 21 bases in between. This CDR3 comprises 16 residues. The germline CDR1 and CDR2 sequences are SGHRS and YFSETQ. CDR3 sequence (DNA): TGCGCCAGCAGCCCAGGGATTGGCAGAAACATTTATGGCTACACCTTC. Its protein is CASSPGIGRNIYGYTF.

This clonotype was observed many times. The junction differs from germline at one of its ends, possibly a read error. The rearrangement uses TRBV18 and TRBJ2-7; D remains ambiguous. The CDR3 is made up of 14 amino acids. Germline values: CDR1 KGHSH, CDR2 LQKENI. The CDR3 sequence: CASSPPWATYEQYF. CDR3 in DNA: TGTGCCAGCTCTCCACCTTGGGCGACCTACGAGCAGTACTTC.

This clonotype was seen repeatedly, ten times or more. The J gene is TRBJ2-5, the V gene TRBV27; 8 bases agree with TRBD1. This CDR3 has 13 residues. The germline V gene has CDR1 MNHEY and CDR2 SMNVEV (reference sequence). V dropped 5 bases and J dropped 7; count of bases not matched to a gene: 6. The CDR3 region is CASSPGQGRTQYF. The DNA of the CDR3 is TGTGCCAGCAGTCCAGGACAGGGTCGGACCCAGTACTTC.

This clonotype was picked up many times. This chain links TRBV20-1 with TRBJ1-2, with D tentatively TRBD1 (6 bases). V lost 3 bases, J lost 4 bases, and 12 bases lay in between. The CDR3 length is 13 residues. CDR1 and CDR2 from the germline V gene are DFQATT and SNEGSKA (reference sequence). The CDR3 protein is CSAREQGGYGYTF. The CDR3 bases are TGCAGTGCTAGGGAACAGGGCGGCTATGGCTACACCTTC.

The chain couples TRBV12-3 or TRBV12-4 to TRBJ2-7; 11 nucleotides match TRBD2. The CDR3 has 15 amino acids. Trimming took 5 bases from V and 7 from J; bases not matched to a gene: 10. The CDR3 loop is CASSDSGGAVSEQYF. The CDR3 DNA sequence: TGTGCCAGCAGTGATAGCGGGGGGGCGGTTTCAGAGCAGTACTTC.

This clonotype has a count of ten or more. The V and J genes are TRBV4-3 and TRBJ1-2, with D perhaps matching TRBD1 (5 bases). V lost 4 bases to trimming and J lost 2 bases, with 17 bases between them. CDR3 length: 16 residues. Germline V lookup: CDR1 LGHNA, CDR2 YSLEER. CDR3 bases: TGCGCCAGCAGCCCCCAGTTTGGGGGTGCGAACTATGGCTACACCTTC. As protein: CASSPQFGGANYGYTF.

This clonotype was seen ten or more times. The chain links TRBV7-2 to TRBJ2-1; D unclear. The V gene's germline CDR1 is SGHTA and CDR2 FQGNSA. This CDR3 spans 13 amino acids. Trimming pared 8 bases from V and 4 bases from J, leaving 12 bases between. CDR3 region: CASGRAGYNEQFF. The DNA for the CDR3 is TGTGCCAGCGGTAGGGCAGGATACAATGAGCAGTTCTTC.

This clonotype has ten or more counts. The chain links TRBV18 to TRBJ2-7; D possibly uses TRBD1 or TRBD2 (5 bases each). The CDR3 is 13 amino acids. V gave up 4 bases and J gave up 9 bases, with 16 bases separating them. Germline lookup yields CDR1 KGHSH and CDR2 LQKENI. The CDR3 loop reads CASSLGTEFMQYF. CDR3 nucleotides: TGTGCCAGCTCACTGGGGACCGAGTTTATGCAGTACTTC.

This clonotype was seen many times. The chain links TRBV5-1 to TRBJ1-5; D is undetermined. The V end lost 1 base, the J end lost 0 bases, and 11 bases lay between the germline ends. Germline lookup yields CDR1 SGHRS and CDR2 YFSETQ. The CDR3 contains 16 residues. As DNA, the CDR3 is TGCGCCAGCAGCTTGTTGCCAGCTTATAGCAATCAGCCCCAGCATTTT. Translating it yields CASSLLPAYSNQPQHF.

There are many counts of this clonotype. This chain links TRBV6-6 with TRBJ2-3; D tentatively reads TRBD1 or TRBD2 (6 bases each). The CDR3 has 16 residues. Germline loops: CDR1 MNHNY, CDR2 SVGAGI (reference sequence). V lost 2 bases, J lost 6 bases, and 18 bases lay in between. The CDR3 is CASSYGLGGGTDTQYF. Here the CDR3 DNA reads TGTGCCAGCAGTTACGGGCTCGGGGGCGGGACTGATACGCAGTATTTT.

This clonotype came up a few times. Possible read error: a much larger clone is one base away. The chain has TRBV10-2 and TRBJ2-5, with TRBD2 matching over 10 bases. Germline loops: CDR1 WSHSY, CDR2 SAAADI. The CDR3 loop spans 17 amino acids. V trimming: 3 bases; J trimming: 11 bases; junction bases outside the gene matches: 18. This chain's CDR3 is CASSDAPTSGVYNEQYF. For the CDR3, the DNA is TGCGCCAGCAGTGATGCCCCCACTAGCGGGGTTTATAATGAGCAGTACTTC.

The chain employs TRBV7-9 and TRBJ2-7; D perhaps matches TRBD1 (5 bases). CDR1 is SEHNR and CDR2 is FQNEAQ in the germline V gene (reference sequence). Trimming took 5 bases from V and 3 from J, leaving 17 bases between them. The CDR3 runs to 15 residues. For the CDR3, the DNA is TGTGCCAGCAGCGGCTTGGCAGGGCAGGACTACGAGCAGTACTTC. It translates to CASSGLAGQDYEQYF. Using reference TRBV7-9 and TRBJ2-7 for the parts outside the CDR3, the full variable domain is DTGVSQNPRHKITKRGQNVTFRCDPISEHNRLYWYRQTLGQGPEFLTYFQNEAQLEKSRLLSDRFSAERPKGSFSTLEIQRTEQGDSAMYLCASSGLAGQDYEQYFGPGTRLTVT.

Note on this clonotype: A much larger clone lies a single base off, so this may be a read error. This sequence joins TRBV2 and TRBJ2-1, with D unresolved. This CDR3 has 15 amino acids. The V gene's germline CDR1 is SNHLY and CDR2 FYNNEI. V lost 4 bases and J 0 bases, leaving 10 bases between the germline ends. The CDR3 region is CASSAAFDSYNEQFF. CDR3 bases: TGTGCCAGCAGTGCAGCCTTCGACTCCTACAATGAGCAGTTCTTC.

V and J are TRBV20-1 and TRBJ1-2, with D possibly matching TRBD1 (5 bases). Germline V gene sequence: CDR1 DFQATT, CDR2 SNEGSKA (reference sequence). V shed 3 bases and J shed 3 bases, with 8 bases lying between them. The CDR3 has 12 residues. CDR3 coding DNA: TGCAGTGCTAGGGGGGAGTACTATGGCTACACCTTC. It translates to CSARGEYYGYTF.

This clonotype was seen only a few times. The junction differs from germline at one of its ends, possibly a read error. The J gene is TRBJ1-1, the V gene TRBV6-2 or TRBV6-3; D ambiguous. Germline assignment: CDR1 MNHEY and CDR2 SVGEGT. This CDR3 has 15 amino acids. The CDR3 is CASSYIGRRNAEAFF. In DNA form, the CDR3 reads TGTGCCAGCAGTTACATCGGAAGGAGGAACGCTGAAGCTTTCTTT.

The rearrangement links TRBV15 to TRBJ2-2; D not certain. The length of the CDR3 is 14 residues. Trimming left V 0 bases short and J 4 bases short, with 6 bases between. Germline CDR1 reads LNHNV; CDR2 reads YYDKDF (reference sequence). The DNA for the CDR3 is TGTGCCACCAGCAGAGATAGGGCCACCGGGGAGCTGTTTTTT. Protein product: CATSRDRATGELFF.

Ten or more counts support this clonotype. V usage is TRBV6-6 and J usage is TRBJ2-1; D is perhaps TRBD2 (6 bases). The germline V and J ends were trimmed by 7 bases and 4 bases, with 14 bases remaining between them. Germline-derived CDR1 and CDR2 are MNHNY and SVGAGI (reference sequence). The CDR3 totals 14 residues. The DNA for the CDR3 is TGTGCCAGCAACCTTGGTGGGGGGTACAATGAGCAGTTCTTC. Translated, it gives CASNLGGGYNEQFF.